Sequencing of this T cell receptor beta chain was carried out in a study of blood T cell repertoires in COVID-19. CDR3 size: 17 residues. V dropped 4 bases and J dropped 0; count of bases not matched to a gene: 9. Germline CDR1 MGHRA, CDR2 YSYEKL. Profiled with immunoSEQ multiplex PCR; TCRdb holds only in-frame clones, not every one. The data show about 340,000 clones, around four fifths seen once. Sequenced input: peripheral blood. This sequence originates from a man aged 25-40 years with active or convalescent COVID-19. The chain recombines TRBV4-1 with TRBJ2-1, with 7 bases matching TRBD1. The CDR3 spells CASSPQGELSSYNEQFF. CDR3 in DNA: TGCGCCAGCAGCCCCCAGGGGGAGCTCAGCTCCTACAATGAGCAGTTCTTC.